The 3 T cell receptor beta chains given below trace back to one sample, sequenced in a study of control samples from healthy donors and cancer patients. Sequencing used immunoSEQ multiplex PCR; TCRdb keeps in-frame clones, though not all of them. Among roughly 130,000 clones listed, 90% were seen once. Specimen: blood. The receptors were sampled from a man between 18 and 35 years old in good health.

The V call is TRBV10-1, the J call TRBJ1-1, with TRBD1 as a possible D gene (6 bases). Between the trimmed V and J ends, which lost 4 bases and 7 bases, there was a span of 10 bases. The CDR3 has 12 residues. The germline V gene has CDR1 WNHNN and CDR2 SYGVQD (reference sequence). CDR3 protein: CASSGLTGEAFF. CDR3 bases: TGCGCCAGCAGTGGCTTGACAGGTGAAGCTTTCTTT.

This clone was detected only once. The CDR3 reads CASSQEAETQYF. In DNA, the CDR3 is TGCGCCAGCAGCCAAGAAGCTGAGACCCAGTACTTC. The chain links TRBV4-1 to TRBJ2-5; no clear D gene. This CDR3 comprises 12 residues. Trimming pared 0 bases from V and 5 bases from J, leaving 4 bases between. The V gene's germline CDR1 is MGHRA and CDR2 YSYEKL.

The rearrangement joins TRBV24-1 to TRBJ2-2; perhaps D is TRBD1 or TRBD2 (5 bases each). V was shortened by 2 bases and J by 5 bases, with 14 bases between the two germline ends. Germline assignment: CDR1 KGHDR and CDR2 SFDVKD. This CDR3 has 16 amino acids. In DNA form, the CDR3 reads TGTGCCACCAGTGATTCTAATTTGGGGGAGACCGGGGAGCTGTTTTTT. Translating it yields CATSDSNLGETGELFF.